The 14 T cell receptor beta chains reported below all come from one sample, sequenced in a study of blood T cells in healthy people across ages. The second PCR ran roughly 7 to 12 cycles with a sample-barcoded 5' primer and J-beta primers. TCRdb analysed the 5' RACE reads with MiXCR anew, one entry per CDR3 protein. The table shows about 400,000 distinct CDR3 sequences, with approximately 47% occurring only once. The sequenced sample was blood. The receptors were sampled from a man between 60 and 75 years old in good health.

The chain links TRBV5-1 to TRBJ2-7; no clear D gene. Trimming pared 4 bases from V and 3 bases from J, leaving 14 bases between. Germline loops: CDR1 SGHRS, CDR2 YFSETQ. The CDR3 loop spans 14 amino acids. The CDR3 loop is CASSPAERDYEQYF. CDR3 bases: TGCGCCAGCAGCCCAGCCGAAAGGGACTACGAGCAGTACTTC.

The chain carries TRBV7-9 and TRBJ1-4; TRBD1 is a possible D gene (5 bases). This CDR3 spans 14 amino acids. Germline CDR1 SEHNR, CDR2 FQNEAQ (reference sequence). V dropped 6 bases and J dropped 3 bases, with 11 bases sitting between them. CDR3 region: CASSSGSPNEKLFF. CDR3 nucleotide sequence: TGTGCCAGCAGTTCAGGGTCCCCTAATGAAAAACTGTTTTTT. The full variable domain, its missing parts supplied by reference TRBV7-9 and TRBJ1-4, is DTGVSQNPRHKITKRGQNVTFRCDPISEHNRLYWYRQTLGQGPEFLTYFQNEAQLEKSRLLSDRFSAERPKGSFSTLEIQRTEQGDSAMYLCASSSGSPNEKLFFGSGTQLSVL.

V is TRBV7-2 and J is TRBJ1-4; 7 nucleotides match TRBD1. Per germline, CDR1 SGHTA and CDR2 FQGNSA. This CDR3 comprises 15 residues. J was trimmed by 5 bases and V by 3 bases; bases with no gene match: 6. The DNA of the CDR3 is TGTGCCAGCAGCTTGGGGGACAGCCGAAATGAAAAACTGTTTTTT. Translating gives CASSLGDSRNEKLFF.

V gene TRBV10-3 combines with J gene TRBJ1-1; D unclear. The length of the CDR3 is 13 residues. Germline lookup yields CDR1 ENHRY and CDR2 SYGVKD. V lost 6 bases and J lost 1, with 9 bases in between. In DNA form, the CDR3 reads TGTGCCATCAGGCCACAAGGGAACACTGAAGCTTTCTTT. Protein sequence: CAIRPQGNTEAFF.

This chain uses TRBV7-2 with TRBJ2-1, with 11 bases lining up with TRBD2. The ends lost 3 bases at V and 5 bases at J; junction bases unmatched: 3. Germline V CDR1 and CDR2: SGHTA, FQGNSA. This CDR3 spans 15 amino acids. CDR3 bases: TGTGCCAGCAGCTTTTCTAGCGGGGGGAACAATGAGCAGTTCTTC. This encodes CASSFSSGGNNEQFF.

The CDR3 sequence: CASRQGRETQYF. CDR3 bases: TGCGCCAGCCGCCAAGGGAGGGAGACCCAGTACTTC. J is TRBJ2-5 and V is TRBV5-1; perhaps TRBD2 as D (6 bases). Trimming took off 7 bases at V and 5 bases at J, with 12 bases between the two ends. CDR3 size: 12 residues. Germline CDR1 is SGHRS and CDR2 is YFSETQ.

The chain carries TRBV28 and TRBJ1-1; D unclear. V was pared by 1 base and J by 0 bases, with 6 bases between. This CDR3 contains 14 residues. Germline CDR1 MDHEN, CDR2 SYDVKM. The CDR3 DNA is TGTGCCAGCAGTTTATTAGGGATGAACACTGAAGCTTTCTTT. It codes for CASSLLGMNTEAFF.

This clonotype was counted ten times or more. The chain couples TRBV5-1 to TRBJ2-1, with D unclear. Germline CDR1 is SGHRS and CDR2 is YFSETQ. Trimming took off 1 base at V and 8 bases at J, with 10 bases between the two ends. CDR3 length: 13 amino acids. The DNA for the CDR3 is TGCGCCAGCAGCTTGAGGGTTTACGATGAGCAGTTCTTC. This encodes CASSLRVYDEQFF.

This clonotype was observed a handful of times. The rearrangement links TRBV4-2 to TRBJ2-5; no firm D call. The germline gives CDR1 LGHNA, CDR2 YNFKEQ. The CDR3 is 13 residues long. The germline V and J ends were trimmed by 1 base and 2 bases, with 5 bases remaining between them. The CDR3 sequence: CASSQAIQETQYF. CDR3 DNA: TGTGCCAGCAGCCAAGCGATACAAGAGACCCAGTACTTC.

There are a few counts of this clonotype. CDR3 amino acids: CASSRWGDRTDTQYF. The CDR3 bases are TGTGCCAGCAGCCGGTGGGGGGACCGCACAGATACGCAGTATTTT. The chain combines TRBV7-2 with TRBJ2-3; tentatively, D is TRBD2 (6 bases). The CDR3 contains 15 residues. Germline loops: CDR1 SGHTA, CDR2 FQGNSA. Trimming stripped 5 bases from V and 1 base from J, with 13 bases between.

This sequence joins TRBV2 and TRBJ2-4; TRBD2 agrees at 11 bases. The J call is in doubt because the DNA end fits TRBJ2-7 better. Germline values: CDR1 SNHLY, CDR2 FYNNEI. The CDR3 contains 15 residues. The CDR3 sequence is CASRLLAGVSSEQYF. CDR3 in DNA: TGTGCCAGCAGGCTACTAGCGGGAGTATCTAGCGAGCAGTACTTC.

The chain combines TRBV7-9 with TRBJ1-2, with TRBD1 as a possible D gene (6 bases). V was shortened by 0 bases and J by 6 bases, with 14 bases between the two germline ends. Germline CDR1 and CDR2: SEHNR and FQNEAQ (reference sequence). CDR3 size: 15 residues. CDR3 bases: TGTGCCAGCAGCTTAGCACAGGGCGGACGCGATGGCTACACCTTC. It encodes CASSLAQGGRDGYTF.

CDR3 region: CSVPTTSSYNEQFF. The CDR3, as DNA: TGCAGCGTCCCGACTACGAGCTCCTACAATGAGCAGTTCTTC. The V and J genes are TRBV29-1 and TRBJ2-1; D might be TRBD2 (5 bases). V was cut by 6 bases and J by 0 bases, with 12 bases left in between. Germline V gene data show CDR1 as SQVTM and CDR2 as ANQGSEA. This CDR3 is 14 amino acids long.

This clonotype was seen repeatedly, ten times or more. The chain links TRBV28 to TRBJ2-7; D remains ambiguous. The CDR3 consists of 13 residues. Trimming shortened V by 5 bases and J by 6 bases, and 14 bases separated the two germline ends. Germline V gene sequence: CDR1 MDHEN, CDR2 SYDVKM. The chain's CDR3 is CASSGLLGIEQYF. The CDR3 coding sequence is TGTGCCAGCAGTGGCCTTTTAGGGATCGAGCAGTACTTC. Filled out from reference TRBV28 and TRBJ2-7, the complete variable domain reads DVKVTQSSRYLVKRTGEKVFLECVQDMDHENMFWYRQDPGLGLRLIYFSYDVKMKEKGDIPEGYSVSREKKERFSLILESASTNQTSMYLCASSGLLGIEQYFGPGTRLTVT.